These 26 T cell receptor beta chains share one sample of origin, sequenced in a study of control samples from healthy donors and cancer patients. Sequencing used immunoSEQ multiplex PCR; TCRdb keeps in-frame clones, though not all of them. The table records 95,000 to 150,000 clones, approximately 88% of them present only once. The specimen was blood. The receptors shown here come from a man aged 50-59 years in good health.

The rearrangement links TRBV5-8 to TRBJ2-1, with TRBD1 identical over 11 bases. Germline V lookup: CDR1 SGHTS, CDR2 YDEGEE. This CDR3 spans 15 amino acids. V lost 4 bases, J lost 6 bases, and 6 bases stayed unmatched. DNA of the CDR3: TGTGCCAGCAGCCTCGGACAGGGGGCAATCAATGAGCAGTTCTTC. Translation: CASSLGQGAINEQFF.

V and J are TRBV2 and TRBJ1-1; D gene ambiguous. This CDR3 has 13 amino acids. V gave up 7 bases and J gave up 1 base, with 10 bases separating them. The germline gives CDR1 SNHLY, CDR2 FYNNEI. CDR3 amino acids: CASNGERNTEAFF. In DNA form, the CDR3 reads TGTGCCAGCAACGGCGAGAGGAACACTGAAGCTTTCTTT.

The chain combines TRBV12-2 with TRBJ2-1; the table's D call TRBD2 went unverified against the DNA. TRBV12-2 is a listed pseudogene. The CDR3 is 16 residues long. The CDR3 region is CARRPGLAGGRGEQFF. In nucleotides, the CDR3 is TGTGCAAGGCGCCCGGGACTAGCGGGGGGGCGGGGTGAGCAGTTCTTC.

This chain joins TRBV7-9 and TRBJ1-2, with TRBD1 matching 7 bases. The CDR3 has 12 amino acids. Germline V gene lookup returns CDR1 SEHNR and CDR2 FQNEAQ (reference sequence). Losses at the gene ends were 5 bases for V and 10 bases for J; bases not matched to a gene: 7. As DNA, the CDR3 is TGTGCCAGCAGCACAGACAGGGACCCCTACACCTTC. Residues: CASSTDRDPYTF.

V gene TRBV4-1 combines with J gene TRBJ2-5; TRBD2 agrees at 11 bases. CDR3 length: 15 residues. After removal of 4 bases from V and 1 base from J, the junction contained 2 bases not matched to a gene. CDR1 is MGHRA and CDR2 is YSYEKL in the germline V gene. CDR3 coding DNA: TGCGCCAGCAGCCCAGGGACTAGCGGCCAAGAGACCCAGTACTTC. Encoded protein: CASSPGTSGQETQYF.

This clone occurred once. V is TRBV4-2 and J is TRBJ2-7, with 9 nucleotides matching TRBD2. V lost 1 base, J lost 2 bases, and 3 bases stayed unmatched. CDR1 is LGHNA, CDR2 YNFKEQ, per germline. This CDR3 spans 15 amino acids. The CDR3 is CASSQVAGVTYEQYF. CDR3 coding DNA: TGTGCCAGCAGCCAAGTAGCGGGGGTAACCTACGAGCAGTACTTC.

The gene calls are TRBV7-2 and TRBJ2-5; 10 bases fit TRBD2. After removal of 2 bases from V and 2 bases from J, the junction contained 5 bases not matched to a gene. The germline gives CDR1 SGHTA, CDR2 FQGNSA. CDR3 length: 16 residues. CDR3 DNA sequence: TGTGCCAGCAGCTTACTAGCGGGGGCTCTTCAAGAGACCCAGTACTTC. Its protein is CASSLLAGALQETQYF.

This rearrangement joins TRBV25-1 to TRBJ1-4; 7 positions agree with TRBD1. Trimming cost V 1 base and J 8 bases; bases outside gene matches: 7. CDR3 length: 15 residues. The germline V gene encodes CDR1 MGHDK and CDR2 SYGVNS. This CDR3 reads CASSESVRGKEKLFF. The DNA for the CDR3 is TGTGCCAGCAGTGAATCGGTCAGGGGGAAAGAAAAACTGTTTTTT.

CDR3 bases: TGTGCCAGTACCCTATCAGGGGTGACTGAAGCTTTCTTT. It specifies CASTLSGVTEAFF. V usage is TRBV19 and J usage is TRBJ1-1; TRBD1 might be the D (6 bases). The CDR3 runs to 13 residues. Germline CDR1 and CDR2: LNHDA and SQIVND (reference sequence). Trimming cost V 7 bases and J 5 bases, with 14 bases left between them.

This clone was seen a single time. CDR3 in amino acids: CASSTQGDQPQHF. The CDR3 DNA is TGTGCCAGCAGTACACAGGGGGACCAGCCCCAGCATTTT. V usage is TRBV27 and J usage is TRBJ1-5, with 8 bases that match TRBD1. Germline V lookup: CDR1 MNHEY, CDR2 SMNVEV (reference sequence). The CDR3 consists of 13 residues. V lost 5 bases and J lost 7; bases outside the gene matches: 4.

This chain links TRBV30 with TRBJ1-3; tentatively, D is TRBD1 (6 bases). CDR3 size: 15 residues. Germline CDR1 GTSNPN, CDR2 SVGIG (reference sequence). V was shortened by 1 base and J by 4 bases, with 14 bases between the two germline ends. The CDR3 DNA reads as TGTGCCTGGAGTGCGGCAGGGGCAAGGGGAAACACCATATATTTT. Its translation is CAWSAAGARGNTIYF.

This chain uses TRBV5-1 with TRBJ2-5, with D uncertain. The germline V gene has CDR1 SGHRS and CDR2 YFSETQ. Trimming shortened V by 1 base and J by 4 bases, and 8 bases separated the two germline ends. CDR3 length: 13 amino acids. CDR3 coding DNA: TGCGCCAGCAGCTTGTTAGGTGGAGAGACCCAGTACTTC. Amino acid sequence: CASSLLGGETQYF.

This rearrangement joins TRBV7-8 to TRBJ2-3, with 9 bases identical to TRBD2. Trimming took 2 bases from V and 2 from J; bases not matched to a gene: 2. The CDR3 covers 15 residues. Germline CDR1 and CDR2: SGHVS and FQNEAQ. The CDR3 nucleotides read TGTGCCAGCAGCTTAAGCGGGGGGATCACAGATACGCAGTATTTT. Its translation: CASSLSGGITDTQYF.

This CDR3 reads CASSADRREETQYF. The CDR3 bases are TGTGCCAGCAGCGCGGACAGGCGGGAAGAGACCCAGTACTTC. This chain links TRBV5-4 with TRBJ2-5; TRBD1 matches 7 bases. The CDR3 is 14 residues long. Germline assignment: CDR1 SGHNT and CDR2 YYREEE (reference sequence). Trimming at V came to 4 bases and at J to 3 bases, leaving 6 bases not matched to a gene.

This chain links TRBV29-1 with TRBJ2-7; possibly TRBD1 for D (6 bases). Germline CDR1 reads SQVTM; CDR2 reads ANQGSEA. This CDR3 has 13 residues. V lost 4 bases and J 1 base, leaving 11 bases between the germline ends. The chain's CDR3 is CSVAGTPSYEQYF. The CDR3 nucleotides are TGCAGCGTTGCTGGGACACCTTCCTACGAGCAGTACTTC.

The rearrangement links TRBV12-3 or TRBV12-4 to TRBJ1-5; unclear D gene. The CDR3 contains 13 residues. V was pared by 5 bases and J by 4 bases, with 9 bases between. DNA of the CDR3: TGTGCCAGCAGTACCTTGAGGAATCAGCCCCAGCATTTT. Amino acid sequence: CASSTLRNQPQHF.

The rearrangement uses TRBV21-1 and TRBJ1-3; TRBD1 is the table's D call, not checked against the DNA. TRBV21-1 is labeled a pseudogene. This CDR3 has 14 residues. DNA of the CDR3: TGTGCCAGCAGCAAAAAGGGGGCAGGAAACACCATATATTTT. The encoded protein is CASSKKGAGNTIYF.

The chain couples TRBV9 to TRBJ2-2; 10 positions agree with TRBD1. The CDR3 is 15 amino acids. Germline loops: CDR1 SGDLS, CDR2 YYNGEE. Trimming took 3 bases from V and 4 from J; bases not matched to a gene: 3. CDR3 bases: TGTGCCAGCAGCGACCGGGACAGGGGCACCGGGGAGCTGTTTTTT. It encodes CASSDRDRGTGELFF.

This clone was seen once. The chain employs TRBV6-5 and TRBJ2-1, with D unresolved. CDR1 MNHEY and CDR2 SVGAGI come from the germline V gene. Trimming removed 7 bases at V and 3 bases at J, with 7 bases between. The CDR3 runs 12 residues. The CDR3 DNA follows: TGTGCCAGCAAGGAACTCTACAATGAGCAGTTCTTC. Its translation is CASKELYNEQFF.

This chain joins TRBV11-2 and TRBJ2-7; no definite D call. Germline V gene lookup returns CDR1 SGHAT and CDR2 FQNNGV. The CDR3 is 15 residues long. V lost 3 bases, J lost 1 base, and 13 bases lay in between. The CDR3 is CASSLADGSSYEQYF. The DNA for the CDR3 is TGTGCCAGCAGCTTGGCGGACGGTTCTTCCTACGAGCAGTACTTC.

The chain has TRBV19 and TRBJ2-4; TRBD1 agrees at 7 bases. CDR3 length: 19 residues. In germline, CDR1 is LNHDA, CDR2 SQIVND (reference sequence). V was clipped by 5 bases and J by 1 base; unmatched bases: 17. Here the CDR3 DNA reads TGTGCCAGTAGTCCCTCCGGGACAGAAATATTTGGGGCCAAAAACATTCAGTACTTC. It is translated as CASSPSGTEIFGAKNIQYF.

The CDR3 sequence: CASSSLPGQGASGANVLTF. CDR3 DNA: TGTGCCAGCAGCTCTCTACCGGGACAGGGGGCATCTGGGGCCAACGTCCTGACTTTC. The chain carries TRBV7-6 and TRBJ2-6; 12 nucleotides match TRBD1. V trimming: 4 bases; J trimming: 1 base; junction bases outside the gene matches: 8. Germline V gives CDR1 SGHVS, CDR2 FNYEAQ. This CDR3 has 19 residues.

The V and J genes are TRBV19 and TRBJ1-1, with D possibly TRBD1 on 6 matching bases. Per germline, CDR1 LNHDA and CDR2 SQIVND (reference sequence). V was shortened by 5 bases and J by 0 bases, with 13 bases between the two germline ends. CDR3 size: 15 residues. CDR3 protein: CASSLYREMNTEAFF. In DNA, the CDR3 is TGTGCCAGTAGTTTATACAGGGAAATGAACACTGAAGCTTTCTTT.

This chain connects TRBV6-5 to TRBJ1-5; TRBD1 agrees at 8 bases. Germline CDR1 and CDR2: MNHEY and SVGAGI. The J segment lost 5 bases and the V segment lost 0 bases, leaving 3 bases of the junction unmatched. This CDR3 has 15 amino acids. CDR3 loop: CASSYSGQGDQPQHF. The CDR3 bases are TGTGCCAGCAGTTACTCAGGACAGGGCGATCAGCCCCAGCATTTT.

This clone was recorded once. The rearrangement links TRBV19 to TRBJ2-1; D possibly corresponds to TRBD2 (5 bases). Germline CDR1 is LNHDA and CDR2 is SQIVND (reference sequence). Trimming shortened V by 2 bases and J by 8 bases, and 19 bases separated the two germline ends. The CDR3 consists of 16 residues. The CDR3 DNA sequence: TGTGCCAGTAGTATAACGGGTAGTGAGGGTGAGGATGAGCAGTTCTTC. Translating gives CASSITGSEGEDEQFF.

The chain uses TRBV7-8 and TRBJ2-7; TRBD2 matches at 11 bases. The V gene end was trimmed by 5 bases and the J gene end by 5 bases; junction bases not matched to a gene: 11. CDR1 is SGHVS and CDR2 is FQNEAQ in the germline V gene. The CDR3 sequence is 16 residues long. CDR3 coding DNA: TGTGCCAGCAGCCTCTTAGCGGGGGGGCCGTCCGACGAGCAGTACTTC. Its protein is CASSLLAGGPSDEQYF.